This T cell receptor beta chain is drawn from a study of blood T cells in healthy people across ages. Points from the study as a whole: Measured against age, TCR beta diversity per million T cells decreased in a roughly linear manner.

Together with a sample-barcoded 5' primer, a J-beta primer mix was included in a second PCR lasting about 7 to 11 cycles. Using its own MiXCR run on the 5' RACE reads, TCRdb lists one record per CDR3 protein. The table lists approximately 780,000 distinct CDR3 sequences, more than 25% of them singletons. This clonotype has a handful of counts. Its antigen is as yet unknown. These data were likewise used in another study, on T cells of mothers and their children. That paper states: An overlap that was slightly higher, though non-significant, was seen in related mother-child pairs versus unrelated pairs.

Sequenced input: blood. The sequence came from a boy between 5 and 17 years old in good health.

Written as DNA, the CDR3 is TGCGCCAGCAGCCCGGGACAGGAAGCCCACAGCGGGGAGCTGTTTTTT. Residues: CASSPGQEAHSGELFF. The rearrangement uses TRBV5-1 and TRBJ2-2; 8 positions agree with TRBD1. The CDR3 is 16 amino acids. With 4 bases clipped from V and 7 bases from J, the junction kept 12 bases outside the gene matches. The germline CDR1 and CDR2 sequences are SGHRS and YFSETQ.